This is a list of T cell receptor beta chains from one sample in a study of T cell responses to AZD1222 COVID-19 vaccine. Sequenced by immunoSEQ multiplex PCR; TCRdb stores in-frame clones only, minus some. The sample contains more than 110,000 clones, about 90% of which appear only once. Sequencing was performed on peripheral blood, taken on day 0 of AZD1222 vaccination. These receptors came from an adult in good health. Each CDR3 is given with its conserved first and last residue. A D gene is named only where the DNA matches it firmly. Size is stated for part of the rows, as once, few or many counts, or as a class when the clone is expanded.

size: NA; V: TRBV20-1; J: TRBJ1-2; D: NA; CDR3: CSAGGYDGYTF; DNA: TGCAGTGCTGGGGGGTACGATGGCTACACCTTC
size: NA; V: TRBV19; J: TRBJ2-2; D: NA; CDR3: CASSLPGTLGGELFF; DNA: TGTGCCAGTAGCCTACCAGGGACGCTGGGCGGGGAGCTGTTTTTT
size: NA; V: TRBV10-3; J: TRBJ1-1; D: TRBD1; CDR3: CAISAATGGSGTEAFF; DNA: TGTGCCATCAGTGCGGCTACAGGGGGCTCCGGGACTGAAGCTTTCTTT
size: once; V: TRBV6-5; J: TRBJ2-1; D: NA; CDR3: CASSLGGRGGIAQFF; DNA: TGTGCCAGCAGTTTGGGGGGCAGGGGAGGGATAGCGCAGTTCTTC
size: NA; V: TRBV18; J: TRBJ2-4; D: NA; CDR3: CASSPGGGRLAQYF; DNA: TGTGCCAGCTCACCCGGGGGAGGTCGGTTGGCTCAGTACTTC
size: NA; V: TRBV2; J: TRBJ1-1; D: NA; CDR3: CASGRWGEAFF; DNA: TGTGCCAGCGGGAGGTGGGGTGAAGCTTTCTTT
size: NA; V: TRBV29-1; J: TRBJ2-3; D: TRBD2; CDR3: CSVERGTSGTDTQYF; DNA: TGCAGCGTTGAAAGGGGGACTAGCGGGACAGATACGCAGTATTTT
size: NA; V: TRBV3-1/TRBV3-2; J: TRBJ1-5; D: NA; CDR3: CASTRKRGPQHF; DNA: TGTGCCAGCACCCGTAAACGGGGGCCCCAGCATTTT
size: once; V: TRBV12-5; J: TRBJ2-1; D: NA; CDR3: CASGLIAHQGNEQFF; DNA: TGTGCTAGTGGTTTGATCGCACACCAAGGAAATGAGCAGTTCTTC
size: NA; V: TRBV7-9; J: TRBJ1-4; D: TRBD1; CDR3: CASSSRGQEGEKLFF; DNA: TGTGCCAGCAGCTCTAGAGGACAGGAGGGGGAAAAACTGTTTTTT
size: NA; V: TRBV29-1; J: TRBJ2-7; D: TRBD2; CDR3: CSVVGLAGEYEQYF; DNA: TGCAGCGTTGTCGGACTAGCGGGAGAATACGAGCAGTACTTC
size: NA; V: TRBV5-4; J: TRBJ1-2; D: NA; CDR3: CASSLRGSVYGYTF; DNA: TGTGCCAGCAGCTTGAGGGGGTCGGTATATGGCTACACCTTC
size: NA; V: TRBV10-3; J: TRBJ1-4; D: TRBD1; CDR3: CAISESSGQGGGKLFF; DNA: TGTGCCATCAGTGAGTCGAGCGGACAGGGTGGAGGAAAACTGTTTTTT
size: once; V: TRBV19; J: TRBJ1-1; D: NA; CDR3: CASNPSFGPEAFF; DNA: TGTGCCAGTAATCCCAGTTTTGGGCCTGAAGCTTTCTTT
size: NA; V: TRBV28; J: TRBJ2-4; D: TRBD1; CDR3: CASNTGGAKNIQYF; DNA: TGTGCCAGCAACACAGGGGGAGCCAAAAACATTCAGTACTTC
size: NA; V: TRBV9; J: TRBJ2-7; D: TRBD1; CDR3: CASSVRDSFYEQYF; DNA: TGTGCCAGCAGCGTCCGGGACAGCTTCTACGAGCAGTACTTC
size: NA; V: TRBV6-6; J: TRBJ2-7; D: TRBD2; CDR3: CASSQRPGTRFSYEQYF; DNA: TGTGCCAGCAGTCAACGACCCGGGACTAGATTCTCATACGAGCAGTACTTC
size: NA; V: TRBV30; J: TRBJ1-2; D: TRBD1; CDR3: CATRDRGLYGYTF; DNA: TGTGCGACTCGGGACAGGGGGCTGTATGGCTACACCTTC
size: NA; V: TRBV7-2; J: TRBJ2-2; D: TRBD2; CDR3: CASTRRGANTGELFF; DNA: TGTGCCAGCACCCGACGGGGGGCGAACACCGGGGAGCTGTTTTTT
size: NA; V: TRBV7-2; J: TRBJ1-2; D: NA; CDR3: CASSFRASNANYGYTF; DNA: TGTGCCAGCAGCTTCAGAGCTTCCAACGCTAACTATGGCTACACCTTC
size: once; V: TRBV7-3; J: TRBJ2-5; D: NA; CDR3: CASSRGGAPRQETQYF; DNA: TGTGCCAGCAGTCGAGGAGGAGCGCCAAGGCAAGAGACCCAGTACTTC
size: once; V: TRBV5-1; J: TRBJ2-2; D: NA; CDR3: CASRTGTRNTGELFF; DNA: TGCGCCAGCAGGACCGGGACCCGCAACACCGGGGAGCTGTTTTTT
size: NA; V: TRBV5-4; J: TRBJ2-1; D: TRBD1; CDR3: CASSLDAGGSYNEQFF; DNA: TGTGCCAGCAGCTTGGACGCAGGGGGCTCCTACAATGAGCAGTTCTTC
size: NA; V: TRBV2; J: TRBJ2-1; D: TRBD2; CDR3: CASSEYRTSGRVSHNEQFF; DNA: TGTGCCAGCAGTGAATATCGGACTAGCGGGAGGGTTAGCCACAATGAGCAGTTCTTC
size: NA; V: TRBV21-1; J: TRBJ2-7; D: NA; CDR3: CASSKDLFPPGQTSYEQYF; DNA: TGTGCCAGCAGCAAAGACCTCTTTCCTCCGGGACAGACCTCCTACGAGCAGTACTTC
size: NA; V: TRBV10-3; J: TRBJ2-1; D: NA; CDR3: CAISDRGGQFF; DNA: TGTGCCATCAGTGATAGGGGAGGGCAGTTCTTC
size: NA; V: TRBV29-1; J: TRBJ1-2; D: NA; CDR3: CSVGDAMDYGYTF; DNA: TGCAGCGTTGGGGACGCCATGGACTATGGCTACACCTTC
size: once; V: TRBV4-3; J: TRBJ1-2; D: NA; CDR3: CASSPNAAMNYGYTF; DNA: TGCGCCAGCAGCCCAAACGCCGCGATGAACTATGGCTACACCTTC
size: NA; V: TRBV6-5; J: TRBJ2-2; D: NA; CDR3: CASTHTGELFF; DNA: TGTGCCAGCACTCACACCGGGGAGCTGTTTTTT
size: NA; V: TRBV27; J: TRBJ1-3; D: NA; CDR3: CASSLTGVPGNTIYF; DNA: TGTGCCAGCAGTTTAACGGGGGTACCGGGAAACACCATATATTTT
size: NA; V: TRBV10-3; J: TRBJ2-3; D: TRBD2; CDR3: CAISEVSGRASDTQYF; DNA: TGTGCCATCAGTGAGGTTAGCGGGAGGGCCTCAGATACGCAGTATTTT
size: many; V: TRBV19; J: TRBJ1-5; D: TRBD1; CDR3: CASSIAGTGVQPQHF; DNA: TGTGCCAGTAGTATAGCCGGGACAGGCGTTCAGCCCCAGCATTTT
size: NA; V: TRBV28; J: TRBJ2-7; D: NA; CDR3: CASSLQVSYEQYF; DNA: TGTGCCAGCAGTTTACAGGTCTCCTACGAGCAGTACTTC
size: NA; V: TRBV12-5; J: TRBJ2-1; D: TRBD2; CDR3: CASGSKLARSYNEQFF; DNA: TGTGCTAGTGGTTCCAAACTAGCGAGATCCTACAATGAGCAGTTCTTC
size: NA; V: TRBV6-2/TRBV6-3; J: TRBJ2-2; D: NA; CDR3: CASSSFYTNTGELFF; DNA: TGTGCCAGCAGTTCCTTCTATACGAACACCGGGGAGCTGTTTTTT
size: NA; V: TRBV30; J: TRBJ1-5; D: TRBD1; CDR3: CAWSADREKPQHF; DNA: TGTGCCTGGAGTGCGGACAGGGAGAAGCCCCAGCATTTT
size: NA; V: TRBV6-2/TRBV6-3; J: TRBJ2-7; D: NA; CDR3: CASSFSYEQYF; DNA: TGTGCCAGCAGTTTTTCCTACGAGCAGTACTTC
size: NA; V: TRBV30; J: TRBJ2-7; D: TRBD2; CDR3: CAWSVGLVIAEQYF; DNA: TGTGCCTGGAGTGTGGGACTAGTGATTGCCGAGCAGTACTTC
size: NA; V: TRBV25-1; J: TRBJ2-7; D: TRBD1; CDR3: CASSAPGQGTEQYF; DNA: TGTGCCAGCAGTGCGCCGGGACAGGGGACCGAGCAGTACTTC
size: few; V: TRBV7-2; J: TRBJ2-5; D: NA; CDR3: CASSYRVQETQYF; DNA: TGTGCCAGCAGTTACAGGGTGCAAGAGACCCAGTACTTC
size: once; V: TRBV27; J: TRBJ1-6; D: NA; CDR3: CASSYGSYNSPLHF; DNA: TGTGCCAGCAGTTATGGCTCCTATAATTCACCCCTCCACTTT
size: once; V: TRBV7-2; J: TRBJ2-7; D: TRBD1; CDR3: CASSRGQGAYEQYF; DNA: TGTGCCAGCAGCAGAGGACAGGGGGCCTACGAGCAGTACTTC
size: NA; V: TRBV6-9; J: TRBJ1-6; D: NA; CDR3: CASSSTGNSPLHF; DNA: TGTGCCAGCAGTTCGACAGGCAATTCACCCCTCCACTTT
size: NA; V: TRBV7-8; J: TRBJ1-6; D: NA; CDR3: CASSLDHNSPLHF; DNA: TGTGCCAGCAGCTTAGATCATAATTCACCCCTCCACTTT
size: NA; V: TRBV28; J: TRBJ2-7; D: NA; CDR3: CASSPHSTAVYEQYF; DNA: TGTGCCAGCAGTCCCCACTCGACAGCCGTCTACGAGCAGTACTTC
size: NA; V: TRBV4-3; J: TRBJ1-1; D: NA; CDR3: CASSFSRGTGAFF; DNA: TGCGCCAGCAGCTTTAGCAGGGGAACGGGAGCTTTCTTT
size: NA; V: TRBV2; J: TRBJ1-2; D: NA; CDR3: CASSEGGNYGYTF; DNA: TGTGCCAGCAGTGAGGGGGGGAACTATGGCTACACCTTC
size: NA; V: TRBV25-1; J: TRBJ1-2; D: NA; CDR3: CASSVGQPGSYGYTF; DNA: TGTGCCAGCAGTGTGGGACAACCTGGGTCCTATGGCTACACCTTC